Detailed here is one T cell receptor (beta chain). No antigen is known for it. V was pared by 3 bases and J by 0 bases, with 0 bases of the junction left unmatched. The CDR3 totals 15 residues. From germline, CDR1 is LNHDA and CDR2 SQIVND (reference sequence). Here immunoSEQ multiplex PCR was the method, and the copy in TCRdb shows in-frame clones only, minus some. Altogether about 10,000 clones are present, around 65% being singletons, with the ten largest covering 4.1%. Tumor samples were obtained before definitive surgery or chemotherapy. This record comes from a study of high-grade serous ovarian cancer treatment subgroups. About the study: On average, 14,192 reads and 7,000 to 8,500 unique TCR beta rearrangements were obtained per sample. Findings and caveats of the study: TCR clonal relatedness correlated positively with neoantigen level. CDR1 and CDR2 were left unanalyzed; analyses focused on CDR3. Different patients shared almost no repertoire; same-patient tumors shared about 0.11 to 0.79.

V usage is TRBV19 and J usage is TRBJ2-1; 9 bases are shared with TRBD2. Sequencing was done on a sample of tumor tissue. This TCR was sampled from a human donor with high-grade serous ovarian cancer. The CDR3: CASSISGSSYNEQFF. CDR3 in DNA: TGTGCCAGTAGTATTAGCGGGAGCTCCTACAATGAGCAGTTCTTC.